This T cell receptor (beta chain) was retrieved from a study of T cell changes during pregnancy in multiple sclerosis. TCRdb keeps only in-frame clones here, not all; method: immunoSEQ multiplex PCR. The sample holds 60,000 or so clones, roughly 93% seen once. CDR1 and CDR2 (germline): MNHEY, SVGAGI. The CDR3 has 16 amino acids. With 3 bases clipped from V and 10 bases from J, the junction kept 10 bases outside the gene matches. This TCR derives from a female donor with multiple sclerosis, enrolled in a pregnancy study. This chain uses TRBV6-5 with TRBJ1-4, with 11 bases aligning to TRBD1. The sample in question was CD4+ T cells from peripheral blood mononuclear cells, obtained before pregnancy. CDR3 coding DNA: TGTGCCAGCAGTTATGCCGGGACAGGGGGGTCGGGAAAACTGTTTTTT. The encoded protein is CASSYAGTGGSGKLFF.